The rows below give T cell receptor beta chains drawn from one sample of a study of cytomegalovirus exposure and HLA in healthy donors. The protocol was immunoSEQ multiplex PCR, while the TCRdb copy is restricted to in-frame clones and leaves out a portion. The table lists 150,000 to 200,000 clones, about four fifths of them singletons. Sequenced input: PBMCs. The receptors shown here come from a woman younger than 35 in good health and CMV-seronegative. The conserved cysteine and the conserved F or W are not part of the CDR3 here. The order of the fields is V gene, D gene, CDR3 protein. D genes are given only for firm matches.

V: TRBV30; D: TRBD2; CDR3: AWSVSGRSGDTQY
V: TRBV27; D: NA; CDR3: ASSLGHTYEQY
V: TRBV19; D: TRBD2; CDR3: ASSIGSGSGYEQY
V: TRBV27; D: NA; CDR3: ASSFQNEQF
V: TRBV5-5; D: NA; CDR3: ASSLEQFYGYT
V: TRBV21-1; D: NA; CDR3: ASSKGVRDFSSQSTDTQY
V: TRBV19; D: NA; CDR3: ASSFGGGGYGYT
V: TRBV18; D: NA; CDR3: ASSADRVDSPQH
V: TRBV5-1; D: TRBD1; CDR3: ASSLGDRSNYGYT
V: TRBV19; D: NA; CDR3: ASSIGQFSNQPQH
V: TRBV7-9; D: NA; CDR3: ASSATRLNSEPQH
V: TRBV19; D: NA; CDR3: ASSIMDTTSYGYT
V: TRBV11-2; D: TRBD2; CDR3: ASSLAGTSGSLEETQY
V: TRBV29-1; D: TRBD2; CDR3: SVRGRADNEQF
V: TRBV2; D: TRBD1; CDR3: ASSDPSQGESVYEQY
V: TRBV30; D: TRBD1; CDR3: AWRLDSGGLYGYT
V: TRBV9; D: TRBD2; CDR3: ASSLAGEGTDTQY
V: TRBV28; D: NA; CDR3: ASSFRRGGGAF
V: TRBV7-2; D: NA; CDR3: ASSLAGGNTEAF
V: TRBV5-4; D: NA; CDR3: ASSLRGLGANVLT
V: TRBV5-6; D: NA; CDR3: ASSLLYTQY
V: TRBV28; D: TRBD2; CDR3: ASSRYPSGNQETQY
V: TRBV21-1; D: NA; CDR3: ARRGGPRQY
V: TRBV6-1; D: NA; CDR3: ASSEEAIGQPQH
V: TRBV4-3; D: NA; CDR3: ASSQGTEIAKNIQY
V: TRBV5-1; D: NA; CDR3: ASSLGQGRDSSEQF
V: TRBV6-6; D: NA; CDR3: ASSYSSNTEAF
V: TRBV5-6; D: NA; CDR3: ASSQRTGWNEKLF
V: TRBV18; D: NA; CDR3: ASSLLRTDTQY
V: TRBV10-2; D: TRBD1; CDR3: ASGVVGQGARYEQF